A selection of T cell receptor beta chains follows, all from one sample in a study of T cell responses to AZD1222 COVID-19 vaccine. Data came from immunoSEQ multiplex PCR; TCRdb stores just in-frame clones and leaves some out. The table shows about 180,000 clones, with over 85% occurring only once. The sample was peripheral blood, taken 28 days after the second dose of the MenACWY control vaccine. The origin of the receptors is an adult who received the MenACWY meningococcal vaccine as a control. CDR3s include the opening cysteine and the closing phenylalanine or tryptophan. D genes are given only for firm matches.

j_call | v_call | d_call | cdr3_nt | cdr3_aa
TRBJ1-6 | TRBV6-5 | - | TGTGCCAGCAGTCAGGCTACCCTTGACCCCCTCCACTTT | CASSQATLDPLHF
TRBJ2-2 | TRBV3-1/TRBV3-2 | TRBD1 | TGTGCCAGCAGCTTGGGACAGGCGGGCGGGGAGCTGTTTTTT | CASSLGQAGGELFF
TRBJ1-5 | TRBV19 | - | TGTGCCAGTAGTACCTGGACAGCTGGCTACAATCAGCCCCAGCATTTT | CASSTWTAGYNQPQHF
TRBJ1-2 | TRBV6-1 | - | TGTGCCAGCAGTGAAGCGGGGCGCGGCTATGGCTACACCTTC | CASSEAGRGYGYTF
TRBJ1-2 | TRBV6-5 | - | TGTGCCAGCAGTTACAAGAGGGCCGGGGGCTATGGCTACACCTTC | CASSYKRAGGYGYTF
TRBJ2-7 | TRBV6-1 | TRBD2 | TGTGCCAGCAGTGAAGTAGCGGGGGGGCCTTCCGAGCAGTACTTC | CASSEVAGGPSEQYF
TRBJ1-1 | TRBV18 | - | TGTGCCAGCTCACCGCTCGGGATAGGAGCTTTCTTT | CASSPLGIGAFF
TRBJ1-5 | TRBV29-1 | - | TGCAGCGTTAAGGAGGGAGGGATGAGCAATCAGCCCCAGCATTTT | CSVKEGGMSNQPQHF
TRBJ2-4 | TRBV7-2 | TRBD1 | TGTGCCAGCAGCTTTGCCGCAGGGGGCAGAAAAAACATTCAGTACTTC | CASSFAAGGRKNIQYF
TRBJ2-7 | TRBV7-7 | - | TGTGCTAGCAGCTTATCCGGAAACTCTTACGAGCAGTACTTC | CASSLSGNSYEQYF
TRBJ1-5 | TRBV28 | - | TGTGCCAGCAGTTTAGGCGGTAGCAATCAGCCCCAGCATTTT | CASSLGGSNQPQHF
TRBJ1-2 | TRBV20-1 | - | TGCAGTGCTAGTAGGGACTACTATGGCTACACCTTC | CSASRDYYGYTF
TRBJ2-1 | TRBV2 | - | TGTGCCAGCAGTGGAAACCCTGCCCTAACCCATAGGCAGTTCTTC | CASSGNPALTHRQFF
TRBJ2-7 | TRBV5-5 | - | TGTGCCAGCAGCTTCTCTAACGGGGAGCTCTACGAGCAGTACTTC | CASSFSNGELYEQYF
TRBJ1-6 | TRBV19 | - | TGTGCCAGTAGTATTTCAGGGTATTATTCACCCCTCCACTTT | CASSISGYYSPLHF
TRBJ1-2 | TRBV7-3 | TRBD1 | TGTGCCAGCAGCACGACAGGGGGCTATGGCTACACCTTC | CASSTTGGYGYTF
TRBJ1-4 | TRBV5-1 | - | TGCGCCAGCAGCTTGGCCCGGGGGGCAAGTGGTGAAAAACTGTTTTTT | CASSLARGASGEKLFF
TRBJ1-2 | TRBV29-1 | - | TGCAGCGTTGTTCTTCGGGAAACCTACGACTACACCTTC | CSVVLRETYDYTF
TRBJ1-3 | TRBV7-2 | - | TGTGCCAGCAGCTTCAACAGTGTCTCTGGAAACACCATATATTTT | CASSFNSVSGNTIYF
TRBJ1-3 | TRBV5-6 | - | TGTGCCAGCAGTACAGGAGAGGCTGGAAACACCATATATTTT | CASSTGEAGNTIYF
TRBJ2-5 | TRBV4-2 | - | TGTGCCAGCAGCCGATCTTGGGAACAGGGAGGGACCAAAGAGACCCAGTACTTC | CASSRSWEQGGTKETQYF
TRBJ1-2 | TRBV30 | TRBD1 | TGTGCCTGGAGCCGCGCCAGGGGGACCTATGGCTACACCTTC | CAWSRARGTYGYTF